Below, 29 T cell receptor beta chains from the same sample are listed, as sequenced in a study of radiotherapy plus CTLA-4 blockade in lung cancer. TCRdb's copy holds only in-frame clones and misses some; the assay was immunoSEQ multiplex PCR. Of fewer than 90,000 clones in the sample, roughly four fifths were seen once. This sample comprised peripheral blood, obtained from a patient treated with radiotherapy plus ipilimumab. The receptors derive from a human donor with non-small cell lung cancer who had stable disease on radiotherapy plus ipilimumab.

The V gene is TRBV2, the J gene TRBJ1-3; 8 nucleotides line up with TRBD1. With 6 bases clipped from V and 4 bases from J, the junction kept 2 bases outside the gene matches. This CDR3 spans 13 amino acids. Germline CDR1 SNHLY, CDR2 FYNNEI. CDR3 residues: CASSRGLGNTIYF. The CDR3 DNA sequence: TGTGCCAGCAGCAGGGGGCTAGGAAACACCATATATTTT.

This rearrangement joins TRBV7-3 to TRBJ2-5; a possible D gene is TRBD1 (6 bases). The CDR3 is made up of 15 amino acids. Looked up from germline, CDR1 is SGHTA and CDR2 is FQGTGA. Trimming stripped 5 bases from V and 5 bases from J, with 18 bases between. The CDR3 DNA follows: TGTGCCAGCAGCCTAGGGACAAATTCGGGGGAGACCCAGTACTTC. Its protein is CASSLGTNSGETQYF. Full variable domain (outside the CDR3, taken from reference TRBV7-3 and TRBJ2-5): GAGVSQTPSNKVTEKGKYVELRCDPISGHTALYWYRQSLGQGPEFLIYFQGTGAADDSGLPNDRFFAVRPEGSVSTLKIQRTERGDSAVYLCASSLGTNSGETQYFGPGTRLLVL.

The rearrangement uses TRBV5-1 and TRBJ2-2; 7 nucleotides line up with TRBD2. Germline V CDR1 and CDR2: SGHRS, YFSETQ. The CDR3 is made up of 15 amino acids. Losses at the gene ends were 4 bases for V and 6 bases for J; bases not matched to a gene: 9. The CDR3 loop reads CASSGGAGSPGELFF. DNA of the CDR3: TGCGCCAGCAGCGGGGGAGCGGGATCCCCCGGGGAGCTGTTTTTT.

This clone is a singleton in its sample. V is TRBV18 and J is TRBJ2-3; 13 bases align to TRBD2. Germline CDR1 and CDR2: KGHSH and LQKENI. The CDR3 has 17 residues. The J segment lost 1 base and the V segment lost 4 bases, leaving 5 bases of the junction unmatched. The DNA of the CDR3 is TGTGCCAGCTCACGGACTAGCGGGAGTATTCGCACAGATACGCAGTATTTT. This gives the protein CASSRTSGSIRTDTQYF.

V usage is TRBV4-2 and J usage is TRBJ2-3; 9 bases fit TRBD2. This CDR3 contains 14 residues. Germline CDR1 is LGHNA and CDR2 is YNFKEQ. Trimming at V came to 4 bases and at J to 1 base, leaving 0 bases not matched to a gene. DNA of the CDR3: TGTGCCAGCAGCCGGACTAGCGGCACAGATACGCAGTATTTT. It encodes CASSRTSGTDTQYF.

The chain couples TRBV28 to TRBJ2-2, with TRBD1 matching 8 bases. The germline CDR1 and CDR2 sequences are MDHEN and SYDVKM. V lost 5 bases to trimming and J lost 1 base; unmatched junction nucleotides: 3. There are 15 residues in the CDR3. CDR3 bases: TGTGCCAGCAGTATGGGACAGGTGAACACCGGGGAGCTGTTTTTT. This sequence encodes CASSMGQVNTGELFF.

The CDR3 here is CASSSSGSYNEQFF. CDR3 sequence (DNA): TGCGCCAGCAGTTCTAGCGGGTCCTACAATGAGCAGTTCTTC. The rearrangement links TRBV5-1 to TRBJ2-1, with TRBD2 matching over 8 bases. Germline V gene sequence: CDR1 SGHRS, CDR2 YFSETQ. V dropped 5 bases and J dropped 1; count of bases not matched to a gene: 2. The CDR3 covers 14 residues.

The V call is TRBV6-6, the J call TRBJ1-2; D is unresolved. Trimming took 1 base from V and 6 from J, leaving 12 bases between them. Germline CDR1 is MNHNY and CDR2 is SVGAGI (reference sequence). This CDR3 is 14 amino acids long. The CDR3 here is CASSYYSVLDGYTF. The CDR3 DNA reads as TGTGCCAGCAGTTACTACAGTGTGTTGGATGGCTACACCTTC.

The chain joins TRBV6-5 to TRBJ1-2; weak D call: TRBD1 (5 bases). Trimming took off 4 bases at V and 5 bases at J, with 17 bases between the two ends. This CDR3 is 15 amino acids long. CDR1 is MNHEY, CDR2 SVGAGI, per germline. CDR3 coding DNA: TGTGCCAGCAGTTTTACCCGGGACGGCCGATATGGCTACACCTTC. The encoded protein is CASSFTRDGRYGYTF.

The V gene is TRBV27, the J gene TRBJ2-7; weak D call: TRBD2 (5 bases). CDR1 is MNHEY and CDR2 is SMNVEV in the germline V gene (reference sequence). V was trimmed by 3 bases and J by 5 bases, leaving 14 bases between them. CDR3 size: 14 residues. For the CDR3, the DNA is TGTGCCAGCAGTTTTGAAGGGAGAGGCGACGAGCAGTACTTC. It yields the protein CASSFEGRGDEQYF.

The CDR3 spells CASSVGGHRNQETQYF. In DNA form, the CDR3 reads TGTGCCAGCAGCGTAGGTGGGCACAGAAACCAAGAGACCCAGTACTTC. This chain joins TRBV9 and TRBJ2-5; unclear D gene. This CDR3 has 16 residues. Per the germline V gene, CDR1 is SGDLS and CDR2 is YYNGEE. V was cut by 0 bases and J by 0 bases, with 12 bases left in between. The full variable domain, in which reference TRBV9 and TRBJ2-5 provide the parts outside the CDR3, is DSGVTQTPKHLITATGQRVTLRCSPRSGDLSVYWYQQSLDQGLQFLIQYYNGEERAKGNILERFSAQQFPDLHSELNLSSLELGDSALYFCASSVGGHRNQETQYFGPGTRLLVL.

The rearrangement uses TRBV25-1 and TRBJ2-7, with 9 bases that match TRBD1. CDR3 length: 12 amino acids. In germline, CDR1 is MGHDK, CDR2 SYGVNS. V was clipped by 6 bases and J by 6 bases; unmatched bases: 3. CDR3 coding DNA: TGTGCCAGCAGGGGGACAGGGAGCGAGCAGTACTTC. Its protein is CASRGTGSEQYF.

J is TRBJ2-7 and V is TRBV6-5; a possible D gene is TRBD2 (5 bases). The CDR3 consists of 13 residues. Deletions cut 4 bases from V and 3 bases from J, with 10 bases between. The germline V gene encodes CDR1 MNHEY and CDR2 SVGAGI. CDR3: CASSWQRDYEQYF. The CDR3 nucleotides are TGTGCCAGCAGTTGGCAGAGGGACTACGAGCAGTACTTC.

The rearrangement joins TRBV23-1 to TRBJ2-3; 12 bases align to TRBD2. TRBV23-1 is sorted into the ORF group, with uncertain function. The junction had 6 bases not matched to a gene; V was cut back by 2 bases and J by 3 bases. The CDR3 covers 17 residues. In DNA form, the CDR3 reads TGCGCCAGCAGTCAACCTGAACTAGCGGGGGGAACAGATACGCAGTATTTT. The encoded protein is CASSQPELAGGTDTQYF.

This clone was detected a few times. The chain couples TRBV28 to TRBJ2-7; TRBD1 might be the D (6 bases). Looked up from germline, CDR1 is MDHEN and CDR2 is SYDVKM. The CDR3 covers 13 residues. V lost 2 bases and J lost 5, with 10 bases in between. CDR3 in DNA: TGTGCCAGCAGTTTAGGGAACAGGGACGAGCAGTACTTC. It is translated as CASSLGNRDEQYF. The variable domain in full, with the rest retrieved from reference TRBV28 and TRBJ2-7, is DVKVTQSSRYLVKRTGEKVFLECVQDMDHENMFWYRQDPGLGLRLIYFSYDVKMKEKGDIPEGYSVSREKKERFSLILESASTNQTSMYLCASSLGNRDEQYFGPGTRLTVT.

This chain links TRBV30 with TRBJ1-1; D is ambiguous. Per the germline V gene, CDR1 is GTSNPN and CDR2 is SVGIG (reference sequence). Deletions cut 4 bases from V and 6 bases from J, with 18 bases between. The CDR3 sequence is 14 residues long. The CDR3 region is CAWNSFPGGAEAFF. The CDR3 DNA is TGTGCCTGGAACTCCTTCCCCGGAGGAGCTGAAGCTTTCTTT.

This clone was observed a few times. The chain carries TRBV5-1 and TRBJ1-6, with 9 bases aligning to TRBD1. The V gene end was trimmed by 7 bases and the J gene end by 7 bases; junction bases not matched to a gene: 3. The CDR3 has 13 residues. In germline, CDR1 is SGHRS, CDR2 YFSETQ. The CDR3 coding sequence is TGCGCCAGCCGGGACAGGGAAAATTCACCCCTCCACTTT. Translating gives CASRDRENSPLHF.

The rearrangement joins TRBV11-2 to TRBJ2-1; 12 bases fit TRBD2. The CDR3 consists of 15 residues. V lost 2 bases to trimming and J lost 12 bases; unmatched junction nucleotides: 8. CDR1 SGHAT and CDR2 FQNNGV come from the germline V gene. The DNA for the CDR3 is TGTGCCAGCAGCTTATTCCGGACTAGCGGGGACTTGCAGTTCTTC. It encodes CASSLFRTSGDLQFF.

V usage is TRBV5-1 and J usage is TRBJ2-7; 9 bases are shared with TRBD2. The CDR3 consists of 17 residues. The germline V gene encodes CDR1 SGHRS and CDR2 YFSETQ. Trimming took 0 bases from V and 3 from J; bases not matched to a gene: 10. The CDR3 region has the DNA TGCGCCAGCAGCTTGGCCTCTCAGCGGGGGGACTTCTACGAGCAGTACTTC. It codes for CASSLASQRGDFYEQYF.

This chain's CDR3 is CASDTSGSEDTQYF. CDR3 coding DNA: TGTGCCAGCGATACCAGCGGGAGTGAAGATACGCAGTATTTT. The gene calls are TRBV9 and TRBJ2-3; 8 bases line up with TRBD2. The V and J ends lost 7 bases and 5 bases, in that order; junction bases with no gene match: 9. The CDR3 is made up of 14 amino acids. The germline gives CDR1 SGDLS, CDR2 YYNGEE.

The chain combines TRBV29-1 with TRBJ2-5; TRBD1 aligns across 8 bases. The junction had 7 bases not matched to a gene; V was cut back by 5 bases and J by 5 bases. The germline gives CDR1 SQVTM, CDR2 ANQGSEA. The CDR3 runs 13 residues. CDR3 residues: CSVSITGGETQYF. CDR3 nucleotide sequence: TGCAGCGTTTCTATTACAGGGGGGGAGACCCAGTACTTC.

This chain links TRBV5-1 with TRBJ2-2, with TRBD2 identical over 11 bases. The germline V gene has CDR1 SGHRS and CDR2 YFSETQ. With V trimmed by 2 bases and J by 2 bases, 5 bases remained unmatched. The CDR3 is 17 amino acids. The DNA for the CDR3 is TGCGCCAGCAGCTTATCCGGGACTAGCGGAAACACCGGGGAGCTGTTTTTT. Translated: CASSLSGTSGNTGELFF. Combining the CDR3 with reference TRBV5-1 and TRBJ2-2 gives the whole variable domain KAGVTQTPRYLIKTRGQQVTLSCSPISGHRSVSWYQQTPGQGLQFLFEYFSETQRNKGNFPGRFSGRQFSNSRSEMNVSTLELGDSALYLCASSLSGTSGNTGELFFGEGSRLTVL.

The chain has TRBV7-3 and TRBJ2-4, with TRBD2 matching 14 bases. V dropped 6 bases and J dropped 13; count of bases not matched to a gene: 8. The CDR3 extends over 14 amino acids. The V gene's germline CDR1 is SGHTA and CDR2 FQGTGA. The CDR3 region is CASRKGLAGDLQYF. CDR3 sequence (DNA): TGTGCCAGCAGGAAGGGACTAGCGGGAGATTTGCAGTACTTC.

The J gene is TRBJ2-2, the V gene TRBV5-1; D might be TRBD1 (5 bases). Trimming took 4 bases from V and 6 from J, leaving 10 bases between them. CDR3 length: 13 residues. From germline, CDR1 is SGHRS and CDR2 YFSETQ. DNA of the CDR3: TGCGCCAGCAGCGCTACAGGTCCCGGGGAGCTGTTTTTT. This encodes CASSATGPGELFF.

This clone showed up just a few times. The V gene is TRBV10-3, the J gene TRBJ2-7; D tentatively reads TRBD1 or TRBD2 (5 bases each). Germline V gene lookup returns CDR1 ENHRY and CDR2 SYGVKD. Trimming pared 2 bases from V and 4 bases from J, leaving 12 bases between. CDR3 length: 14 amino acids. The chain's CDR3 is CAISETGGEYEQYF. In DNA, the CDR3 is TGTGCCATCAGTGAGACAGGAGGCGAATACGAGCAGTACTTC.

As DNA, the CDR3 is TGTGCCAGCAGGTCAGGGGGCAGGGAGCCCCAGCATTTT. Translated, it gives CASRSGGREPQHF. The rearrangement joins TRBV28 to TRBJ1-5; 8 nucleotides match TRBD1. The trim removed 6 bases at V and 8 bases at J, leaving 6 bases unmatched. CDR1 MDHEN and CDR2 SYDVKM come from the germline V gene. The CDR3 has 13 amino acids.

The rearrangement links TRBV18 to TRBJ1-1, with 9 bases fitting TRBD1. This CDR3 region has 13 residues. CDR1 is KGHSH and CDR2 is LQKENI in the germline V gene. V lost 3 bases and J lost 5; bases outside the gene matches: 1. Here the CDR3 reads CASSPGQGTEAFF. CDR3 DNA sequence: TGTGCCAGCTCACCGGGACAGGGAACTGAAGCTTTCTTT. Full variable domain (rest looked up from reference TRBV18 and TRBJ1-1): NAGVMQNPRHLVRRRGQEARLRCSPMKGHSHVYWYRQLPEEGLKFMVYLQKENIIDESGMPKERFSAEFPKEGPSILRIQQVVRGDSAAYFCASSPGQGTEAFFGQGTRLTVV.

The chain is built from TRBV5-1 and TRBJ1-4; unclear D gene. The CDR3 consists of 18 residues. V lost 2 bases and J lost 0, with 17 bases in between. The V gene's germline CDR1 is SGHRS and CDR2 YFSETQ. The CDR3 loop reads CASSLSSGPLATNEKLFF. In DNA form, the CDR3 reads TGCGCCAGCAGCTTAAGCAGCGGTCCCCTTGCAACTAATGAAAAACTGTTTTTT. Drawing the rest from reference TRBV5-1 and TRBJ1-4, the complete variable domain is KAGVTQTPRYLIKTRGQQVTLSCSPISGHRSVSWYQQTPGQGLQFLFEYFSETQRNKGNFPGRFSGRQFSNSRSEMNVSTLELGDSALYLCASSLSSGPLATNEKLFFGSGTQLSVL.

The chain has TRBV18 and TRBJ2-3; no clear D. The germline CDR1 and CDR2 sequences are KGHSH and LQKENI. V gave up 6 bases and J gave up 1 base, with 8 bases separating them. The CDR3 has 13 amino acids. CDR3 protein: CASSPGGTDTQYF. DNA for the CDR3: TGTGCCAGCTCCCCTGGAGGCACAGATACGCAGTATTTT.